This T cell receptor (beta chain) was captured by sequencing in a study of blood T cell repertoires in COVID-19. Study details: From T cells, B-cell-depleted T cells, or PBMCs came the material, which was cDNA or gDNA.

Under the authors' procedure: Reference gene primers were amplified, and this amplification served to estimate nucleated cell counts. Produced via immunoSEQ multiplex PCR; TCRdb's table is partial and in-frame only. The DNA gave D and trimming, while V, J and clone size come from that table. The sample lists 200,000 or so clones, 70% to 90% seen once, with under 3.5% in the top ten. Trimming took 8 bases from V and 4 from J; bases not matched to a gene: 14. This CDR3 spans 16 amino acids. Germline V gives CDR1 WNHNN, CDR2 SYGVQD (reference sequence). Sequencing input: peripheral blood. The chain combines TRBV10-1 with TRBJ2-1, with 7 bases lining up with TRBD2. The TCR comes from a man aged 55 to 69 with acute or convalescent COVID-19. The DNA for the CDR3 is TGCGCCAGCGGATGCGGCCCTAGCGGAGTATACAATGAGCAGTTCTTC. Translating gives CASGCGPSGVYNEQFF.